One sample yielded the 28 T cell receptor beta chains listed below, sequenced in a study of shared clonotypes between healthy human individuals. Assay: immunoSEQ multiplex PCR; the TCRdb copy retains only in-frame clones and omits some. The sample includes about 1.1 million clones, approximately 77% of them seen just once. The sequenced sample consisted of memory CD4+ T cells from PBMCs. Subset of the sample: CD45RA-negative fraction. These receptors came from a man younger than 35 in good health. Some clones in this sample may be carry-over from other donors' samples.

CDR3 residues: CASSWAGGAYEQYF. The CDR3 DNA reads TGTGCCAGCAGCTGGGCGGGAGGGGCTTACGAGCAGTACTTC. V usage is TRBV7-9 and J usage is TRBJ2-7, with 9 bases identical to TRBD2. The germline CDR1 and CDR2 sequences are SEHNR and FQNEAQ (reference sequence). This CDR3 spans 14 amino acids. Unmatched junction bases numbered 5, after V lost 4 bases and J lost 4 bases. Supplemented by reference TRBV7-9 and TRBJ2-7, the full variable domain reads DTGVSQNPRHKITKRGQNVTFRCDPISEHNRLYWYRQTLGQGPEFLTYFQNEAQLEKSRLLSDRFSAERPKGSFSTLEIQRTEQGDSAMYLCASSWAGGAYEQYFGPGTRLTVT.

This clone was counted only a few times. The chain links TRBV10-3 to TRBJ2-5; 9 bases line up with TRBD2. The V segment lost 3 bases and the J segment 4 bases; nucleotides outside the gene matches: 6. Germline loops: CDR1 ENHRY, CDR2 SYGVKD. The CDR3 consists of 15 residues. The CDR3 sequence is CAISDSGGRGETQYF. CDR3 bases: TGTGCCATCAGTGACAGCGGCGGGAGGGGAGAGACCCAGTACTTC.

The chain uses TRBV10-3 and TRBJ2-3, with D unclear. The CDR3 contains 15 residues. V lost 8 bases to trimming and J lost 0 bases, with 15 bases between them. Per germline, CDR1 ENHRY and CDR2 SYGVKD. This CDR3 is CAIRAPSPSTDTQYF. The CDR3 DNA follows: TGTGCCATCCGTGCGCCGAGCCCCAGCACAGATACGCAGTATTTT.

This chain uses TRBV5-1 with TRBJ2-3; D is perhaps TRBD1 (5 bases). V lost 5 bases and J lost 1, with 8 bases in between. Germline assignment: CDR1 SGHRS and CDR2 YFSETQ. The CDR3 is made up of 13 amino acids. CDR3 bases: TGCGCCAGCAGGGACATCCGCACAGATACGCAGTATTTT. It translates to CASRDIRTDTQYF.

This clone was seen a few times. This chain links TRBV2 with TRBJ2-1; weak D call: TRBD2 (6 bases). This CDR3 has 15 residues. The germline gives CDR1 SNHLY, CDR2 FYNNEI. Trimming took off 5 bases at V and 6 bases at J, with 17 bases between the two ends. The CDR3 DNA is TGTGCCAGCAGTCCCCGCGGGAACTCGGGCAATGAGCAGTTCTTC. Protein product: CASSPRGNSGNEQFF.

This chain connects TRBV14 to TRBJ2-5; weak D call: TRBD2 (5 bases). V shed 4 bases and J shed 7 bases, with 19 bases lying between them. CDR3 length equals 15 residues. Germline V lookup: CDR1 SGHDN, CDR2 FVKESK. DNA for the CDR3: TGTGCCAGCAGCCCCGGACCGGACCACCGGGGGACCCAGTACTTC. Protein product: CASSPGPDHRGTQYF.

The genes are TRBV4-1 and TRBJ2-3; tentatively, D is TRBD1 or TRBD2 (5 bases each). Trimming took off 0 bases at V and 1 base at J, with 11 bases between the two ends. CDR3 length equals 16 residues. The V gene's germline CDR1 is MGHRA and CDR2 YSYEKL. CDR3 in DNA: TGCGCCAGCAGCCAAGAGTGGGACCCCCGCACAGATACGCAGTATTTT. This encodes CASSQEWDPRTDTQYF.

The chain joins TRBV27 to TRBJ2-3; tentative D call: TRBD1 (5 bases). V lost 0 bases to trimming and J lost 2 bases, with 12 bases between them. The CDR3 loop spans 16 amino acids. Germline CDR1 and CDR2: MNHEY and SMNVEV (reference sequence). The CDR3 sequence: CASSLSATRVTDTQYF. The CDR3 DNA reads TGTGCCAGCAGTTTATCGGCCACCAGGGTCACAGATACGCAGTATTTT.

The chain uses TRBV28 and TRBJ1-2, with D uncertain. V lost 7 bases, J lost 8 bases, and 14 bases lay in between. The CDR3 totals 12 residues. CDR1 is MDHEN, CDR2 SYDVKM, per germline. The CDR3 nucleotides read TGTGCCAGCATTACAAAAGGAGGCGGCTACACCTTC. Translation: CASITKGGGYTF.

This chain uses TRBV27 with TRBJ1-5; tentative D call: TRBD1 (6 bases). This CDR3 contains 16 residues. Germline CDR1 and CDR2: MNHEY and SMNVEV (reference sequence). The V end was cut by 3 bases, the J end by 3 bases, with 15 bases between. The CDR3 bases are TGTGCCAGCAGTTTCTCGGGGGGGGGCCCCAATCAGCCCCAGCATTTT. Its protein is CASSFSGGGPNQPQHF.

The rearrangement uses TRBV2 and TRBJ1-2; 12 bases are shared with TRBD1. In germline, CDR1 is SNHLY, CDR2 FYNNEI. The CDR3 runs to 15 residues. The V gene end was trimmed by 4 bases and the J gene end by 4 bases; junction bases not matched to a gene: 4. The CDR3 DNA follows: TGTGCCAGCAGTGCCGGGACAGGGGGCGCCTATGGCTACACCTTC. Protein product: CASSAGTGGAYGYTF. The variable domain in full, with the rest retrieved from reference TRBV2 and TRBJ1-2, is EPEVTQTPSHQVTQMGQEVILRCVPISNHLYFYWYRQILGQKVEFLVSFYNNEISEKSEIFDDQFSVERPDGSNFTLKIRSTKLEDSAMYFCASSAGTGGAYGYTFGSGTRLTVV.

The V call is TRBV5-4, the J call TRBJ2-2; TRBD2 matches at 13 bases. The length of the CDR3 is 16 residues. Germline V gene sequence: CDR1 SGHNT, CDR2 YYREEE (reference sequence). With 4 bases clipped from V and 8 bases from J, the junction kept 8 bases outside the gene matches. The CDR3 loop is CASSITSGRAWGELFF. For the CDR3, the DNA is TGTGCCAGCAGCATCACTAGCGGGAGGGCCTGGGGGGAGCTGTTTTTT.

In regard to this clone: A single base separates this from a much larger clone, so it may be a read error. Within the sample, other DNA sequences also encode this same CDR3. V is TRBV6-6 and J is TRBJ2-6, with D unclear. CDR3 length: 14 residues. Germline lookup yields CDR1 MNHNY and CDR2 SVGAGI (reference sequence). The V gene lost 0 bases and the J gene lost 1 base, with 1 base spanning the gap. CDR3 sequence reads: CASSYSSGANVLTF. CDR3 DNA: TGTGCCAGCAGTTACTCGTCTGGGGCCAACGTCCTGACTTTC.

V usage is TRBV5-4 and J usage is TRBJ2-1; no definite D call. Germline V gives CDR1 SGHNT, CDR2 YYREEE (reference sequence). V shed 4 bases and J shed 4 bases, with 9 bases lying between them. The CDR3 length is 13 residues. CDR3 sequence (DNA): TGTGCCAGCAGCGCGCTTATGTACAATGAGCAGTTCTTC. It is translated as CASSALMYNEQFF.

This clone was detected a few times. The chain has TRBV28 and TRBJ1-1; D is unclear. The CDR3 covers 13 residues. Trimming took off 1 base at V and 11 bases at J, with 14 bases between the two ends. Looked up from germline, CDR1 is MDHEN and CDR2 is SYDVKM. The CDR3 is CASSLSGRKEAFF. CDR3 nucleotides: TGTGCCAGCAGTTTATCGGGGAGAAAGGAGGCTTTCTTT. The complete variable domain, with remaining parts taken from reference TRBV28 and TRBJ1-1, reads DVKVTQSSRYLVKRTGEKVFLECVQDMDHENMFWYRQDPGLGLRLIYFSYDVKMKEKGDIPEGYSVSREKKERFSLILESASTNQTSMYLCASSLSGRKEAFFGQGTRLTVV.

The gene calls are TRBV9 and TRBJ2-2, with TRBD2 matching over 7 bases. Germline loops: CDR1 SGDLS, CDR2 YYNGEE. J lost 0 bases, V lost 3 bases, and 5 bases had no gene match. The CDR3 has 16 amino acids. The DNA of the CDR3 is TGTGCCAGCAGCGCCCTAGCGGCCCCGAACACCGGGGAGCTGTTTTTT. Its protein is CASSALAAPNTGELFF.

V usage is TRBV28 and J usage is TRBJ2-3; D perhaps matches TRBD2 (6 bases). Deletions cut 7 bases from V and 1 base from J, with 21 bases between. From germline, CDR1 is MDHEN and CDR2 SYDVKM. The CDR3 consists of 17 residues. The CDR3 region is CASILGLARGGTDTQYF. The CDR3 coding sequence is TGTGCCAGCATCCTAGGGCTAGCGAGAGGTGGCACAGATACGCAGTATTTT.

The chain combines TRBV7-9 with TRBJ2-3; 7 bases agree with TRBD1. Germline V gene lookup returns CDR1 SEHNR and CDR2 FQNEAQ (reference sequence). J lost 0 bases, V lost 6 bases, and 9 bases had no gene match. The CDR3 contains 16 residues. As DNA, the CDR3 is TGTGCCAGCAGACCTCCGACAGGGCGAAGCACAGATACGCAGTATTTT. This codes for CASRPPTGRSTDTQYF.

The chain links TRBV5-4 to TRBJ2-5; D is possibly TRBD1 or TRBD2 (5 bases each). The CDR3 runs 14 residues. V was trimmed by 4 bases and J by 1 base, leaving 11 bases between them. CDR1 SGHNT and CDR2 YYREEE come from the germline V gene (reference sequence). CDR3 bases: TGTGCCAGCAGCCCCTCCGGGACCCAAGAGACCCAGTACTTC. It codes for CASSPSGTQETQYF.

The chain is built from TRBV7-2 and TRBJ2-5, with a tentative D call TRBD2 (5 bases). The CDR3 loop spans 15 amino acids. The germline V and J ends were trimmed by 1 base and 2 bases, with 11 bases remaining between them. CDR1 and CDR2 from the germline V gene are SGHTA and FQGNSA. The CDR3 nucleotides are TGTGCCAGCAGCTTAGGGAACGGGAAACAAGAGACCCAGTACTTC. Translating it yields CASSLGNGKQETQYF.

This clone was counted at least ten times. The chain has TRBV4-2 and TRBJ2-7; TRBD2 agrees at 14 bases. Trimming at V came to 4 bases and at J to 6 bases, leaving 8 bases not matched to a gene. CDR1 is LGHNA, CDR2 YNFKEQ, per germline. The CDR3 is made up of 16 amino acids. In DNA form, the CDR3 reads TGTGCCAGCAGCCCTCCGGGACTAGCGGGAGTATCCGAGCAGTACTTC. Protein sequence: CASSPPGLAGVSEQYF.

The genes are TRBV7-3 and TRBJ2-3; 11 nucleotides agree with TRBD2. Per the germline V gene, CDR1 is SGHTA and CDR2 is FQGTGA. The CDR3 is 16 residues long. The V gene end was trimmed by 5 bases and the J gene end by 5 bases; junction bases not matched to a gene: 9. Here the CDR3 DNA reads TGTGCCAGCAGCCCAAGACTAGCGGGGAGTGTAGATACGCAGTATTTT. Encoded protein: CASSPRLAGSVDTQYF.

The gene calls are TRBV4-3 and TRBJ2-2; D gene ambiguous. Germline CDR1 reads LGHNA; CDR2 reads YSLEER. V was clipped by 0 bases and J by 1 base, with 6 bases between them. This CDR3 comprises 15 residues. CDR3 residues: CASSQEGLNTGELFF. As DNA, the CDR3 is TGCGCCAGCAGCCAAGAAGGTCTGAACACCGGGGAGCTGTTTTTT.

The V call is TRBV18, the J call TRBJ1-3, with 7 nucleotides matching TRBD1. The CDR3 has 19 residues. Germline V gene data show CDR1 as KGHSH and CDR2 as LQKENI. V shed 6 bases and J 0 bases; nucleotides not matched to a gene: 17. The DNA of the CDR3 is TGTGCCAGCTCGCCGACCCTCCTCCGGGACAGTGGCTCTGGAAACACCATATATTTT. Its protein is CASSPTLLRDSGSGNTIYF.

The rearrangement uses TRBV28 and TRBJ1-5, with a possible D match to TRBD1 (6 bases). The CDR3 totals 15 residues. The V end lost 8 bases, the J end lost 4 bases, and 18 bases lay between the germline ends. Germline V gives CDR1 MDHEN, CDR2 SYDVKM. Here the CDR3 DNA reads TGTGCCAGCGGAGGGGGGGACGGGGGTAATCAGCCCCAGCATTTT. It translates to CASGGGDGGNQPQHF. Together with reference TRBV28 and TRBJ1-5, the CDR3 gives the full variable domain: DVKVTQSSRYLVKRTGEKVFLECVQDMDHENMFWYRQDPGLGLRLIYFSYDVKMKEKGDIPEGYSVSREKKERFSLILESASTNQTSMYLCASGGGDGGNQPQHFGDGTRLSIL.

The V and J genes are TRBV28 and TRBJ2-6; D unclear. With 4 bases removed from V and 0 bases from J, the gap between germline ends came to 16 bases. This CDR3 contains 18 residues. Looked up from germline, CDR1 is MDHEN and CDR2 is SYDVKM. In DNA, the CDR3 is TGTGCCAGCAGTTCGAGCCTTTTTTTCGGCTCTGGGGCCAACGTCCTGACTTTC. Protein product: CASSSSLFFGSGANVLTF.

Many counts were recorded for this clone. The V call is TRBV19, the J call TRBJ2-6; D not certain. This CDR3 contains 15 residues. Trimming took off 2 bases at V and 2 bases at J, with 7 bases between the two ends. Germline V gene sequence: CDR1 LNHDA, CDR2 SQIVND (reference sequence). CDR3 residues: CASSITPPGANVLTF. The CDR3 DNA is TGTGCCAGTAGTATAACACCGCCTGGGGCCAACGTCCTGACTTTC.

Note on this clone: A read error may explain this, as a much larger clone is one base away. At the DNA level, this CDR3 is encoded by other sequences in the same sample as well. Here the CDR3 reads CASSLGSSTGELFF. The DNA of the CDR3 is TGCGCCAGCAGCTTAGGGTCATCCACCGGGGAGCTATTTTTT. The chain recombines TRBV5-1 with TRBJ2-2; TRBD2 is a possible D gene (5 bases). The germline gives CDR1 SGHRS, CDR2 YFSETQ. CDR3 size: 14 residues.